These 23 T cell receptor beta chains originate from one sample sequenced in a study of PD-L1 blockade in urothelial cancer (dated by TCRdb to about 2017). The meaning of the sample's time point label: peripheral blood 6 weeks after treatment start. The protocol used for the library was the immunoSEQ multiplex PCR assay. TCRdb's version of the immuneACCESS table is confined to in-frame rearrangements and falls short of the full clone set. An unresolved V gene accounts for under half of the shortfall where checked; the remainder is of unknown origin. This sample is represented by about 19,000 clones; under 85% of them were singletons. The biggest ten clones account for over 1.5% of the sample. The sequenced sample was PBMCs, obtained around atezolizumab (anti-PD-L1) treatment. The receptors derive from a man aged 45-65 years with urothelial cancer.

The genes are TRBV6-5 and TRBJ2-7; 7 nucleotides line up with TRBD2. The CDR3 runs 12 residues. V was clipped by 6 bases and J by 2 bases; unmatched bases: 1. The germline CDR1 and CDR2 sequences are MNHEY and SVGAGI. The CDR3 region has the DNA TGTGCCAGCAGGGGAGGGCCCTACGAGCAGTACTTC. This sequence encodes CASRGGPYEQYF.

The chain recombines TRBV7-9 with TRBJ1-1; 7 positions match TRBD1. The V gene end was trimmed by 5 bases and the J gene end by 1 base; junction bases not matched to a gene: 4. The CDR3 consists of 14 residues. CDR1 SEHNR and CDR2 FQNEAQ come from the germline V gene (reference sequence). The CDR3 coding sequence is TGTGCCAGCAGCCCAGGGGGGAGGAACACTGAAGCTTTCTTT. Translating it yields CASSPGGRNTEAFF.

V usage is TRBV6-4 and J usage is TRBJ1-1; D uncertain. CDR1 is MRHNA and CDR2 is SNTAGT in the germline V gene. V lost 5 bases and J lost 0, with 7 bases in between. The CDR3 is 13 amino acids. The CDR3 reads CASSTEMNTEAFF. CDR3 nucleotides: TGTGCCAGCAGTACAGAGATGAACACTGAAGCTTTCTTT.

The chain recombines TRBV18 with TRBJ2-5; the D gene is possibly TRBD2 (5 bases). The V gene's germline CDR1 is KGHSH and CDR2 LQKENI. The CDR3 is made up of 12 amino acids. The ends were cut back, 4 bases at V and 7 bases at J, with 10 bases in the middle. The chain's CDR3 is CASSRDRGTQYF. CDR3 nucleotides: TGTGCCAGCTCACGAGACCGGGGGACCCAGTACTTC.

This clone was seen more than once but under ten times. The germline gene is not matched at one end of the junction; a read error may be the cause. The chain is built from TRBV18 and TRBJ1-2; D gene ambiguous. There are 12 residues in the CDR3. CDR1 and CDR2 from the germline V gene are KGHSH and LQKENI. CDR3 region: CASSPRLGGYTF. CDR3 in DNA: TGTGCCAGCTCCCCACGACTCGGGGGCTACACCTTC.

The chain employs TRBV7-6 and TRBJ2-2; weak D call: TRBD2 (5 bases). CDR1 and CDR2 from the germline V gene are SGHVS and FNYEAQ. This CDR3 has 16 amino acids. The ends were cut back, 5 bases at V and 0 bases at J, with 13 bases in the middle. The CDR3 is CASSPSPGSNTGELFF. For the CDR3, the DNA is TGTGCCAGCAGCCCTAGCCCGGGTTCGAACACCGGGGAGCTGTTTTTT.

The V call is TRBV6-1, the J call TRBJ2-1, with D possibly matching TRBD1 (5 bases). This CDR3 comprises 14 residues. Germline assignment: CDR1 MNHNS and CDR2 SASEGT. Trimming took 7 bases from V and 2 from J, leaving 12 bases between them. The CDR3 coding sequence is TGTGCCAGCACCCCAGGGTTACCCTACAATGAGCAGTTCTTC. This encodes CASTPGLPYNEQFF.

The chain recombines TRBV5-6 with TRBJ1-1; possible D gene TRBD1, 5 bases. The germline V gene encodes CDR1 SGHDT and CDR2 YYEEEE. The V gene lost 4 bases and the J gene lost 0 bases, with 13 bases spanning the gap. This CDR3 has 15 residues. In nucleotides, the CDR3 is TGTGCCAGCAGCCGCCGCCCAGGGATGAACACTGAAGCTTTCTTT. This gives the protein CASSRRPGMNTEAFF.

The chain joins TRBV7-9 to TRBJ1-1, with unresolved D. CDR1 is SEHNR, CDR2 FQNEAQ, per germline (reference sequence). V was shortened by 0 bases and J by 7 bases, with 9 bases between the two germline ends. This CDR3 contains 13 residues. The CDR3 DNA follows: TGTGCCAGCAGCTTAGCGCTAACGGTTGAAGCTTTCTTT. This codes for CASSLALTVEAFF.

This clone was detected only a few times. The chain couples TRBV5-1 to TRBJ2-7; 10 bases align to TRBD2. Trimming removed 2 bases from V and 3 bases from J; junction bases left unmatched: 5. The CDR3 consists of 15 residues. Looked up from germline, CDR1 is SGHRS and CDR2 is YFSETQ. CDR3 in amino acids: CASSLIAGGYYEQYF. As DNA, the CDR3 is TGCGCCAGCAGCTTAATAGCGGGAGGTTACTACGAGCAGTACTTC.

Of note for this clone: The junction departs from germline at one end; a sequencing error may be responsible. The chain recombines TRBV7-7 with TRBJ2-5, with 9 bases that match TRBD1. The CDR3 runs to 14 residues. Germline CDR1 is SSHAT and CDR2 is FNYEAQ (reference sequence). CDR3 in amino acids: CASSPGQGRETQYF. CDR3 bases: TGTGCTAGCAGCCCCGGACAGGGGCGAGAGACCCAGTACTTC.

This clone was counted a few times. The CDR3 sequence is CASSFGLAGGTYEQYF. The CDR3 DNA reads TGTGCCAGCAGCTTTGGACTAGCGGGAGGAACCTACGAGCAGTACTTC. The chain links TRBV7-9 to TRBJ2-7; 14 bases agree with TRBD2. J gave up 2 bases and V 3 bases, and 3 bases lay outside the gene matches. The CDR3 spans 16 residues. Per the germline V gene, CDR1 is SEHNR and CDR2 is FQNEAQ (reference sequence).

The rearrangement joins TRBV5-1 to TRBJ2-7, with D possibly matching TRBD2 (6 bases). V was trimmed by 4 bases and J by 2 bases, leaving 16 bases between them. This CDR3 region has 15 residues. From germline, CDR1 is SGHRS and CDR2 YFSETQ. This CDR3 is CASSMVGGVTYEQYF. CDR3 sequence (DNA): TGCGCCAGCAGCATGGTGGGAGGCGTCACCTACGAGCAGTACTTC.

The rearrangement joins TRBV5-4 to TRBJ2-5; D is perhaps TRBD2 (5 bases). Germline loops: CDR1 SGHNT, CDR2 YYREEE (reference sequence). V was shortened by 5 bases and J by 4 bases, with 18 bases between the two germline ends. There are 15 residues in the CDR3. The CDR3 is CASSTGLITSETQYF. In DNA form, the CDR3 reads TGTGCCAGCAGTACCGGACTGATCACGTCAGAGACCCAGTACTTC.

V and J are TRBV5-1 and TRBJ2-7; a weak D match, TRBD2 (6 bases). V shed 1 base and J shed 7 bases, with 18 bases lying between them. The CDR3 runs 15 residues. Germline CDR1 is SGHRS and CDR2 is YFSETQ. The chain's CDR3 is CASSLLGGTHLEQYF. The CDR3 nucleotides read TGCGCCAGCAGCTTGTTAGGCGGGACCCATCTAGAGCAGTACTTC.

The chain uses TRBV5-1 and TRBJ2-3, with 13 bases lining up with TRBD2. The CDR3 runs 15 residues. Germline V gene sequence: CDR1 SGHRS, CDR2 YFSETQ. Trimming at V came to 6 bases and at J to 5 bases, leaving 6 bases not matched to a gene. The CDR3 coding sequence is TGCGCCAGCAAAGGACTAGCGGGAGCTATAGATACGCAGTATTTT. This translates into CASKGLAGAIDTQYF.

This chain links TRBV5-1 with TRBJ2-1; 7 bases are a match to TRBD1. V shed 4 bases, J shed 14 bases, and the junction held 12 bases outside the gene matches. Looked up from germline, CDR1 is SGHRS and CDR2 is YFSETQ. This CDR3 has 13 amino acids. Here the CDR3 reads CASSPGTARLKFF. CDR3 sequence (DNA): TGCGCCAGCAGCCCCGGGACAGCCCGACTGAAGTTCTTC.

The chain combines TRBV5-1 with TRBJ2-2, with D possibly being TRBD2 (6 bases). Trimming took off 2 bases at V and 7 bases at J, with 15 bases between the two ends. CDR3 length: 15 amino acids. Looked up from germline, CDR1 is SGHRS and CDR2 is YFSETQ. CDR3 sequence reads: CASSFRGIYGGELFF. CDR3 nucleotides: TGCGCCAGCAGCTTTCGGGGGATCTATGGCGGGGAGCTGTTTTTT.

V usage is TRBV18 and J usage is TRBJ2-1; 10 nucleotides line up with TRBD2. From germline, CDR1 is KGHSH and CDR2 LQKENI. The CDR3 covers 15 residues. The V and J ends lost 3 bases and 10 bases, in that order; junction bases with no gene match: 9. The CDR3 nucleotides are TGTGCCAGCTCACCTAAAGCGGGAGGGACGGGGGAGCAGTTCTTC. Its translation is CASSPKAGGTGEQFF. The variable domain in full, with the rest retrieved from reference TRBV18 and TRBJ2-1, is NAGVMQNPRHLVRRRGQEARLRCSPMKGHSHVYWYRQLPEEGLKFMVYLQKENIIDESGMPKERFSAEFPKEGPSILRIQQVVRGDSAAYFCASSPKAGGTGEQFFGPGTRLTVL.

In DNA form, the CDR3 reads TGTGCCAGCAGCGTAGAAGCAGGGCCGTCAGAGACCCAGTACTTC. This gives the protein CASSVEAGPSETQYF. The rearrangement joins TRBV9 to TRBJ2-5, with D perhaps TRBD1 (5 bases). Trimming removed 0 bases from V and 4 bases from J, with 13 bases in between. The germline gives CDR1 SGDLS, CDR2 YYNGEE. This CDR3 spans 15 amino acids.

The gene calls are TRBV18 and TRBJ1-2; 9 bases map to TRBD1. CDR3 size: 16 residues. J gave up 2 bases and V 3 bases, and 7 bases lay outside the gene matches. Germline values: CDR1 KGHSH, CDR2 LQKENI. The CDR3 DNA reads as TGTGCCAGCTCACCGCAGGGGACAGGGTTAAACTATGGCTACACCTTC. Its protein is CASSPQGTGLNYGYTF.

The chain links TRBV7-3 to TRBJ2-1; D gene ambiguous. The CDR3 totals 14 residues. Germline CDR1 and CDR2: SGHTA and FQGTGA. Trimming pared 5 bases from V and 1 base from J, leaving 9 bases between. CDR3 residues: CASSPAASYNEQFF. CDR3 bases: TGTGCCAGCAGCCCCGCCGCGTCCTACAATGAGCAGTTCTTC.

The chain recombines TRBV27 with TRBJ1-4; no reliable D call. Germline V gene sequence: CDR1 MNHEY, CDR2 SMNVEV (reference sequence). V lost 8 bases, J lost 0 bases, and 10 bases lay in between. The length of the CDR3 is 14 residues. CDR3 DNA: TGTGCCAGCTGGAGCGGGACAACTAATGAAAAACTGTTTTTT. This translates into CASWSGTTNEKLFF.